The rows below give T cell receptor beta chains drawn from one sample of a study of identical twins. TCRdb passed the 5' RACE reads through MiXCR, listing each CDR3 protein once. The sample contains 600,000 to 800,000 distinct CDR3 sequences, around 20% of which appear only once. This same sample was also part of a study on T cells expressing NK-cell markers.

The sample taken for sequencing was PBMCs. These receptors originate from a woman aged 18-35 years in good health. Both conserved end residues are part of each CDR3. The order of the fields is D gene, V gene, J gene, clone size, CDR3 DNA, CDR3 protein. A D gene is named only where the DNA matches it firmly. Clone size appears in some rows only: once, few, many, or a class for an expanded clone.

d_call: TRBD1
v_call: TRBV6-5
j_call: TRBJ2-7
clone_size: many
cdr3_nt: TGTGCCAGCAGTTTTCCGGGACAGGGGCACTACGAGCAGTACTTC
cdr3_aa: CASSFPGQGHYEQYF

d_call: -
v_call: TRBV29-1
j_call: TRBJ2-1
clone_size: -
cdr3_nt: TGCAGCGCCCTCTTCGACATAGAATCCAATGAGCAGTTCTTC
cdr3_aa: CSALFDIESNEQFF

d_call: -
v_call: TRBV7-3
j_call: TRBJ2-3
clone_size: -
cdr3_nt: TGTGCCAGCAGCCTCACTATGGAACATGGAGATACGCAGTATTTT
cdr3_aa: CASSLTMEHGDTQYF

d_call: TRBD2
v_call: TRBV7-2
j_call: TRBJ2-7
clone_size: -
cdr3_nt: TGTGCCAGCAGCTTAGTTTCGGCTTGGACTAGCGGGAACGAGCAGTACTTC
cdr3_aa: CASSLVSAWTSGNEQYF

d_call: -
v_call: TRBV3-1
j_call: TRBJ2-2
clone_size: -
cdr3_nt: TGTGCCAGCAGCCGCGGGATCAACACCGGGGAGCTGTTTTTT
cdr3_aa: CASSRGINTGELFF

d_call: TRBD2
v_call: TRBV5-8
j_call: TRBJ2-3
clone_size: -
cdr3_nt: TGTGCCAGCAGGCCAACTAGCGTAAGCACAGATACGCAGTATTTT
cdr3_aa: CASRPTSVSTDTQYF

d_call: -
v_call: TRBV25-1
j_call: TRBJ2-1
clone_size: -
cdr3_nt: TGTGCCAGCAGTTCGCTCCGTGAGCAGTTCTTC
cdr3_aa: CASSSLREQFF

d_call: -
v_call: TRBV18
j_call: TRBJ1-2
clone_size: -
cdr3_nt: TGTGCCAGCTCCGGGGGCGGAAATGGCTACACCTTC
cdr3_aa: CASSGGGNGYTF

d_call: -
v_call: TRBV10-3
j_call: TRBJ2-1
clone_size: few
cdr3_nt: TGTGCCATCAGTGGCCAAGCATATGAGCAGTTCTTC
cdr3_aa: CAISGQAYEQFF

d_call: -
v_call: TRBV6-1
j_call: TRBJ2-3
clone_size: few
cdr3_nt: TGTGCCAGCAGTGGGCCCGGTACAGATACGCAGTATTTT
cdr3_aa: CASSGPGTDTQYF

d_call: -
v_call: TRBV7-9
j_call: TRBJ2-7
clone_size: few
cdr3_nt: TGTGCCAGCAGCTCCCGGAGATCCGACGAGCAGTACTTC
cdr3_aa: CASSSRRSDEQYF

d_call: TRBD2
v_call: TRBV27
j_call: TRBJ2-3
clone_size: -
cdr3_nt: TGTGCCAGCCAACCTACTAGCGGGGGTACAGATACGCAGTATTTT
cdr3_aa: CASQPTSGGTDTQYF

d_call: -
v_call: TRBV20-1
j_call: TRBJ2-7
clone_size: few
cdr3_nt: TGCAGTGCTAGCAGGGGGGGTCCCTTCTACGAGCAGTACTTC
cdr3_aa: CSASRGGPFYEQYF

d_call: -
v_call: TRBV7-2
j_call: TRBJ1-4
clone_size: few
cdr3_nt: TGTGCCAGCAGAGGACCCCCCGGCGGAAAACTGTTTTTT
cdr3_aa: CASRGPPGGKLFF

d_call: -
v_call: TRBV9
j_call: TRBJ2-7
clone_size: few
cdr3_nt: TGTGCCAGCAGCGTAGGAGCCACCCCATTCGAGCAGTACTTC
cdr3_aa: CASSVGATPFEQYF

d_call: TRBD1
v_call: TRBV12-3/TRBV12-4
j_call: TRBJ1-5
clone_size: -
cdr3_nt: TGTGCCAGCAGTTTTCCAGGGGGGAATCAGCCCCAGCATTTT
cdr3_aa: CASSFPGGNQPQHF

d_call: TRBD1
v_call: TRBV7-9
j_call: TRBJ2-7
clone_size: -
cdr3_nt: TGTGCCAGCAGCCCGCCCCCGGGACAGGGGGTCTACGAGCAGTACTTC
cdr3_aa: CASSPPPGQGVYEQYF

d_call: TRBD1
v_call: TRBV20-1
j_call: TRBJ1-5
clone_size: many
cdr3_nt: TGCAGTGCTCCGGACAGGGAGGGCCAGCCCCAGCATTTT
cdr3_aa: CSAPDREGQPQHF

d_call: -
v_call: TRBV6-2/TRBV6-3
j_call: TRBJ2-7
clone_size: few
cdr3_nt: TGTGCCAGCAATAAGCGAACCCACTACGAGCAGTACTTC
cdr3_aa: CASNKRTHYEQYF

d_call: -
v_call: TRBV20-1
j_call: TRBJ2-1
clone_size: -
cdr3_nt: TGCAGTGCTAGGGGGATAGTAGCCGCCAATGAGCAGTTCTTC
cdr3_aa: CSARGIVAANEQFF

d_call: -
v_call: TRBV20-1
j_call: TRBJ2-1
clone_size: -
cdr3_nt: TGCAGTGCTAGCCCAGGCCACGGGCAGTTCTTC
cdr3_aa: CSASPGHGQFF

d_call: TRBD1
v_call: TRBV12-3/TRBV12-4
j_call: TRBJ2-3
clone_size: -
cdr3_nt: TGTGCCAGCAGTTTACGAGCGACAGGGAAAGTTGCAGATACGCAGTATTTT
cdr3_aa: CASSLRATGKVADTQYF

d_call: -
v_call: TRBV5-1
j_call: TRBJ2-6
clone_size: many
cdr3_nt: TGCGCCAGCAGCTTGGATCTCTCTGGGGCCAACGTCCTGACTTTC
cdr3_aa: CASSLDLSGANVLTF

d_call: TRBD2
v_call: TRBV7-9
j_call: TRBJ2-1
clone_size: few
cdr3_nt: TGTGCCAGCAGCTCTTCTAGCGGGGGGGCCATCGATGAGCAGTTCTTC
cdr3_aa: CASSSSSGGAIDEQFF

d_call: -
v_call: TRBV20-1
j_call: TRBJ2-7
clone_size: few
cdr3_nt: TGCAGTGCTCCTAGGACATCAACCTACGAGCAGTACTTC
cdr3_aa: CSAPRTSTYEQYF

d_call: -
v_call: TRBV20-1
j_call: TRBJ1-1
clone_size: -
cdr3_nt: TGCAGTGCTAGAGAAGTTATCCTGAACACTGAAGCTTTCTTT
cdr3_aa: CSAREVILNTEAFF

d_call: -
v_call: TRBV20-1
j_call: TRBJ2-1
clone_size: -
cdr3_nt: TGCAGTGCTAGGTCTAGGAGCGGGACATACAATGAGCAGTTCTTC
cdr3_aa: CSARSRSGTYNEQFF

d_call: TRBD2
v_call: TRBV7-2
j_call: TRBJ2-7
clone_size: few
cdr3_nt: TGTGCCAGCAGCACGAAGGGGACTAGCGGGGATTACGAGCAGTACTTC
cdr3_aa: CASSTKGTSGDYEQYF

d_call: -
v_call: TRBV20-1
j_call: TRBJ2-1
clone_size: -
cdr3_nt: TGCAGTGCTAGAGCCGGGGAGTTCTACAATGAGCAGTTCTTC
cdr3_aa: CSARAGEFYNEQFF

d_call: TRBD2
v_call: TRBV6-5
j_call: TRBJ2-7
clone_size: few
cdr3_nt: TGTGCCAGCAGTTACACGGAGCCGACCGGGACTAGCGTCGGGGAGCAGTACTTC
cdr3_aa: CASSYTEPTGTSVGEQYF

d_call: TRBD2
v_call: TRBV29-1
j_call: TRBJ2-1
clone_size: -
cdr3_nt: TGCAGCGCCTCAGGACTAGCGGGAGGGGGTCGGGGTGAGCAGTTCTTC
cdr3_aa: CSASGLAGGGRGEQFF

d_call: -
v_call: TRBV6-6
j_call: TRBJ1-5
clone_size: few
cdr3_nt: TGTGCCAGCAGTACACAGGGAGCGCAGCCCCAGCATTTT
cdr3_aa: CASSTQGAQPQHF

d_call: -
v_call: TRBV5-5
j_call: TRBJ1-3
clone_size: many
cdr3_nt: TGTGCCAGCAGCCCCGCGGGTGGGGAGCTGGCTGGAAACACCATATATTTT
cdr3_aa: CASSPAGGELAGNTIYF

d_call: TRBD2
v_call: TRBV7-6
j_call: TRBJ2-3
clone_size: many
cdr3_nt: TGTGCCAGCAGCAAAAGGGGACTAGCGGGGGATACAGATACGCAGTATTTT
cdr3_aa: CASSKRGLAGDTDTQYF

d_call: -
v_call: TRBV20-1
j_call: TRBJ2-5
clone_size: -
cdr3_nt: TGCAGTGCACGAGGGCGCGGGGCGGTCCAGTACTTC
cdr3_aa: CSARGRGAVQYF

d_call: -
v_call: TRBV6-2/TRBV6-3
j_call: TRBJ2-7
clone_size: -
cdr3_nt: TGTGCCAGCAGTTACGGACCAGCCTTCTACGAGCAGTACTTC
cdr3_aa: CASSYGPAFYEQYF

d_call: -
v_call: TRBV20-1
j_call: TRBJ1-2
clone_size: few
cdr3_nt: TGCAGTGCCCCCCTTGGGGTCGGCTACACCTTC
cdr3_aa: CSAPLGVGYTF

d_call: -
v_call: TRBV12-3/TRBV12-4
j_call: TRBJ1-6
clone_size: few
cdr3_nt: TGTGCCAGCAGAGGGAGAGATAATTCACCCCTCCACTTT
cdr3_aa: CASRGRDNSPLHF

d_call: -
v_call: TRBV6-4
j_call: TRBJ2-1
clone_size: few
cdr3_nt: TGTGCCAGCAGTGCGATGATAGGGAATGAGCAGTTCTTC
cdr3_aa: CASSAMIGNEQFF

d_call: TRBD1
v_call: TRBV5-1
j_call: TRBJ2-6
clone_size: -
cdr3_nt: TGCGCCAGCAGCTTGGGGCTTTGGGCAGGGGGCCCCAACGTCCTGACTTTC
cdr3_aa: CASSLGLWAGGPNVLTF

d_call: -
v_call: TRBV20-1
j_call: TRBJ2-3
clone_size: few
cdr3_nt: TGCAGTGCCCGAAGACCGAATACGCAGTATTTT
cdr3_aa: CSARRPNTQYF

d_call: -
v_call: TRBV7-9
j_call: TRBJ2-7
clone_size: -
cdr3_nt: TGTGCCAGCAGCCCGCGTCCGGAGACTATTTACGAGCAGTACTTC
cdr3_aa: CASSPRPETIYEQYF